This T cell receptor beta chain appears in the sequencing data of a study of lymphopenia after photon versus proton radiotherapy. Study-wide findings and caveats: Post-nadir TCR diversity decline inversely tracked overall survival among those who died. Oligoclonal CD8+ Temra expansion after nadir drove photon patients' diversity drop.

Trimming shortened V by 4 bases and J by 0 bases, and 12 bases separated the two germline ends. This CDR3 contains 15 residues. Germline CDR1 SGHNT, CDR2 YYREEE (reference sequence). This clone was detected once. As yet, its antigen is unknown. The assay was immunoSEQ multiplex PCR, and TCRdb's table has in-frame clones only and misses some. The table shows 60,000 or so clones, with around 90% occurring only once. The J gene is TRBJ2-3, the V gene TRBV5-4; no firm D call. This TCR was sampled from a man aged 80 or over with esophageal cancer. The sequencing here drew on peripheral blood, taken from a patient treated with proton-based radiotherapy. The CDR3 loop is CASSLGAPSTDTQYF. The CDR3 region has the DNA TGTGCCAGCAGCCTCGGAGCGCCGAGCACAGATACGCAGTATTTT.